Below are 5 T cell receptor beta chains sequenced from a single sample in a study of glioma-infiltrating T cells. TCR alpha and beta CDR3 regions were amplified from RNA using iRepertoire nested multiplex PCR. TCRdb processed the multiplex PCR reads anew with MiXCR; each CDR3 protein has one entry. The table lists a few hundred thousand distinct CDR3 sequences, roughly 41% of them singletons, with 12% in the top ten. The sequencing sample was made of glioma tissue, nonneoplastic brain tissue, or PBMCs (not recorded which). The receptors were gathered from a human donor with low-grade glioma or glioblastoma, undergoing nonglioma brain surgery, or in good health (not recorded which).

A word on this clonotype: This may be a read error, as it is one base from a much larger clone. The chain links TRBV6-6 to TRBJ2-7, with 10 bases aligning to TRBD2. Looked up from germline, CDR1 is MNHNY and CDR2 is SVGAGI (reference sequence). The CDR3 is 14 amino acids. V trimming: 7 bases; J trimming: 3 bases; junction bases outside the gene matches: 6. The CDR3 loop is CASTGIAGGYEQYF. The CDR3 coding sequence is TGTGCCAGCACGGGAATAGCGGGAGGCTACGAGCAGTACTTC.

This clonotype appeared once. With a much larger clone just one base away, this may be a read error. This chain joins TRBV6-6 and TRBJ1-5; the match to TRBD1 covers 8 bases. This CDR3 is built from 14 residues. Looked up from germline, CDR1 is MNHNY and CDR2 is SVGAGI (reference sequence). The CDR3 loop reads CASNGQGSNQAQHF. As DNA, the CDR3 is TGTGCCAGCAATGGACAGGGAAGCAATCAGGCCCAGCATTTT.

The rearrangement joins TRBV19 to TRBJ2-4; D is ambiguous. Germline loops: CDR1 LNHDA, CDR2 SQIVND (reference sequence). The V and J ends lost 6 bases and 1 base respectively, with 10 bases between them. The CDR3 consists of 14 residues. The CDR3 bases are TGTGCCAGTAGCGATCGTTGGGCCAAAAACATTCAGTACTTC. It translates to CASSDRWAKNIQYF.

Ten or more counts support this clonotype. This chain links TRBV20-1 with TRBJ1-1, with D possibly matching TRBD1 (6 bases). The CDR3 runs 12 residues. CDR1 DFQATT and CDR2 SNEGSKA come from the germline V gene (reference sequence). Trimming cost V 3 bases and J 5 bases, with 10 bases left between them. CDR3 nucleotides: TGCAGTGCTAGCCAGGGGAATACTGAAGCTTTCTTT. The encoded protein is CSASQGNTEAFF.

Note on this clonotype: A much larger clone differs from this one at a single base, so this may be a read error. As the CDR3 is not closed by the conserved phenylalanine or tryptophan, this likely results from a read error. The J gene is TRBJ2-1, the V gene TRBV15; the match to TRBD2 covers 10 bases. J gave up 6 bases and V 8 bases, and 7 bases lay outside the gene matches. The CDR3 is 14 residues long. Germline V gene data show CDR1 as LNHNV and CDR2 as YYDKDF (reference sequence). The CDR3 region is CATGGLAGANEQFL. CDR3 nucleotides: TGTGCCACCGGAGGGCTAGCGGGAGCCAATGAGCAGTTCCTC.